These 11 T cell receptor beta chains came from one sample sequenced in a study of early T cells in non-severe SARS-CoV-2 infection. TCRdb processed the 5' RACE reads anew with MiXCR; each CDR3 protein has one entry. The data contain about 69,000 distinct CDR3 sequences, roughly a tenth of them singletons. Sequencing was performed on whole blood. The receptors stem from an adult who was a healthcare worker with PCR-confirmed SARS-CoV-2 infection or an uninfected control (not recorded which).

This clonotype was counted between two and nine times. This rearrangement joins TRBV7-2 to TRBJ2-3; D tentatively fits TRBD1 or TRBD2 (6 bases each). V was trimmed by 3 bases and J by 4 bases, leaving 14 bases between them. Germline V gene sequence: CDR1 SGHTA, CDR2 FQGNSA. The CDR3 extends over 15 amino acids. The CDR3 reads CASSFHGGQSDTQYF. The CDR3 DNA reads as TGTGCCAGCAGCTTCCACGGGGGCCAATCAGATACGCAGTATTTT.

V usage is TRBV20-1 and J usage is TRBJ2-7; maybe TRBD2 (5 bases). Germline V gives CDR1 DFQATT, CDR2 SNEGSKA (reference sequence). This CDR3 is 13 amino acids long. V was cut by 6 bases and J by 1 base, with 13 bases left in between. DNA for the CDR3: TGCAGTGCCGGGGTGGCGGATTCCTACGAGCAGTACTTC. Translated, it gives CSAGVADSYEQYF.

This clonotype came up many times. V usage is TRBV21-1 and J usage is TRBJ1-1; the DNA was not used to check the table's D call, TRBD1. TRBV21-1 is termed a pseudogene. This CDR3 region has 14 residues. This CDR3 reads CASNPAGANTEAFF. The CDR3, as DNA: TGTGCCAGCAACCCCGCCGGGGCGAACACTGAAGCTTTCTTT.

This clonotype showed up just a few times. The rearrangement uses TRBV10-1 and TRBJ2-2; no reliable D call. The germline CDR1 and CDR2 sequences are WNHNN and SYGVQD (reference sequence). V lost 5 bases and J 5 bases, leaving 12 bases between the germline ends. The CDR3 consists of 14 residues. The CDR3 is CASSQALGTGELFF. The CDR3 DNA sequence: TGCGCCAGCAGTCAAGCTTTGGGGACCGGGGAGCTGTTTTTT.

This clonotype was observed many times. As DNA, the CDR3 is TGCGCCAGCAGCTTGGAAGTAGACCCATCCACCGGGGAGCTGTTTTTT. As protein: CASSLEVDPSTGELFF. The chain carries TRBV5-1 and TRBJ2-2, with D unclear. With 0 bases removed from V and 4 bases from J, the gap between germline ends came to 13 bases. The germline CDR1 and CDR2 sequences are SGHRS and YFSETQ. The CDR3 totals 16 residues.

This clonotype occurred many times. The CDR3, as DNA: TGTGCCAGCAGCCACCCCCAGAGGGGATCCTACAATGAGCAGTTCTTC. It yields the protein CASSHPQRGSYNEQFF. The chain has TRBV4-2 and TRBJ2-1; D tentatively fits TRBD1 or TRBD2 (5 bases each). V was pared by 3 bases and J by 1 base, with 13 bases between. The CDR3 loop spans 16 amino acids. Looked up from germline, CDR1 is LGHNA and CDR2 is YNFKEQ.

The chain has TRBV7-2 and TRBJ2-2; no clear D gene. In germline, CDR1 is SGHTA, CDR2 FQGNSA. Trimming removed 1 base from V and 6 bases from J, with 6 bases in between. The CDR3 has 13 residues. The CDR3 region is CASSLGRSGELFF. In nucleotides, the CDR3 is TGTGCCAGCAGCTTAGGGCGTTCCGGGGAGCTGTTTTTT.

Comments on this clonotype: The CDR3 carries no conserved terminal phenylalanine or tryptophan, so it likely arises from a read error. The DNA is omitted, as the CDR3 cannot be located on it reliably, and the CDR3 follows TCRdb's listing. V is TRBV21-1 and J is TRBJ2-7; no check of the table's D call, TRBD1, against the DNA was made. TRBV21-1 has pseudogene status. A total of 12 residues make up the CDR3, ends included. CDR3 sequence reads: CASSKEGVEQYS.

The sample holds a few counts of this clonotype. V gene TRBV7-7 combines with J gene TRBJ1-2; TRBD1 agrees at 8 bases. Trimming took 4 bases from V and 7 from J; bases not matched to a gene: 11. Germline V gene data show CDR1 as SSHAT and CDR2 as FNYEAQ (reference sequence). The CDR3 is made up of 15 amino acids. CDR3 sequence reads: CASSYRGQVDCGYTF. The CDR3 DNA is TGTGCCAGCAGCTATAGGGGACAGGTCGATTGTGGCTACACCTTC.

The table lists this clonotype with a few counts. This rearrangement joins TRBV5-1 to TRBJ2-7, with no clear D. Germline loops: CDR1 SGHRS, CDR2 YFSETQ. The CDR3 consists of 13 residues. The V end lost 5 bases, the J end lost 0 bases, and 9 bases lay between the germline ends. The CDR3 sequence: CASSVWGSYEQYF. The DNA of the CDR3 is TGCGCCAGCAGTGTCTGGGGCTCCTACGAGCAGTACTTC.

The chain combines TRBV5-1 with TRBJ2-7; 7 nucleotides agree with TRBD1. The V gene's germline CDR1 is SGHRS and CDR2 YFSETQ. The CDR3 is 14 residues long. Trimming at V came to 3 bases and at J to 2 bases, leaving 5 bases not matched to a gene. CDR3 sequence (DNA): TGCGCCAGCAGCTGGTCCGGGACAGCCTACGAGCAGTACTTC. Residues: CASSWSGTAYEQYF.